This T cell receptor beta chain was found in a study of blood T cell repertoires in COVID-19. About the study: PBMCs, B-cell-depleted T cells, or T cells were the source of the cDNA or gDNA that made up the material.

Per the original data handling: Reference gene primer amplification yielded estimated nucleated cell counts. Sequenced by immunoSEQ multiplex PCR; TCRdb stores in-frame clones only, minus some. V and J calls plus clone size are reproduced from that table; the DNA served to infer D and trimming. In the table there are hundreds of thousands of clones, about nine tenths of which are singletons. Clinical histories supplied by participants themselves formed the basis of cohort assignment. The TCR comes from a woman between 18 and 29 years old who had recovered from COVID-19. The specimen sequenced was PBMCs or T cells enriched from blood (not recorded which).

Written as DNA, the CDR3 is TGTGCCAGCAGTTGGGACAGCAACACTGAAGCTTTCTTT. Amino acids: CASSWDSNTEAFF. The chain links TRBV28 to TRBJ1-1; 7 nucleotides agree with TRBD1. The CDR3 spans 13 residues. Germline CDR1 and CDR2: MDHEN and SYDVKM. V lost 4 bases to trimming and J lost 2 bases; unmatched junction nucleotides: 1.